This T cell receptor beta chain emerged from a study of shared clonotypes between healthy human individuals. For the study at large: Donors had three CD4 naive, three CD4 memory, two CD8 naive and one CD8 memory plate apiece.

Naive CD8 cells lacked CD45RO and underwent positive selection for CCR7, leaving out terminally differentiated effector memory CD45RA+ cells. Nashville, Tennessee was home to all donors, who were Caucasian adults. This CDR3 has 14 residues. CDR1 and CDR2 (germline): MNHEY, SMNVEV (reference sequence). J lost 7 bases, V lost 5 bases, and 9 bases had no gene match. Sequenced by immunoSEQ multiplex PCR; TCRdb stores in-frame clones only, minus some. The data contain about 2.2 million clones, around 95% of them singletons. The material sequenced was naive CD8+ T cells from PBMCs. This receptor was identified in a man younger than 35 in good health. Some clones in this sample may be carry-over from other donors' samples. The rearrangement links TRBV27 to TRBJ2-7; TRBD1 matches at 9 bases. This chain's CDR3 is CASSPLRDREEQYF. DNA for the CDR3: TGTGCCAGCAGTCCCCTCCGGGACAGGGAAGAGCAGTACTTC.